Given below is one T cell receptor beta chain in context. This entry belongs to a study of blood T cell repertoires in COVID-19. For the study at large: Material from acute and convalescent COVID-19 was sourced from the United States, Italy and Spain.

The V end was cut by 3 bases, the J end by 4 bases, with 15 bases between. The CDR3 has 15 residues. Germline CDR1 and CDR2: LNHNV and YYDKDF (reference sequence). Original analysis: Amplified reference gene primers provided the basis for estimating nucleated cell counts. This table comes from immunoSEQ multiplex PCR, and its TCRdb copy is limited to in-frame clones, with some not included. V and J calls and clone size are those listed in that table; D and trimming were worked out from the DNA. The data contain about 22,000 clones, 90% of them singletons. This clonotype was obtained from a man between 65 and 80 years old with acute or convalescent COVID-19. The chain is built from TRBV15 and TRBJ1-2; possibly TRBD1 for D (5 bases). The specimen was peripheral blood. This chain's CDR3 is CATSRGTGTTYGYTF. The CDR3 DNA follows: TGTGCCACCAGCAGGGGGACCGGGACTACCTATGGCTACACCTTC.